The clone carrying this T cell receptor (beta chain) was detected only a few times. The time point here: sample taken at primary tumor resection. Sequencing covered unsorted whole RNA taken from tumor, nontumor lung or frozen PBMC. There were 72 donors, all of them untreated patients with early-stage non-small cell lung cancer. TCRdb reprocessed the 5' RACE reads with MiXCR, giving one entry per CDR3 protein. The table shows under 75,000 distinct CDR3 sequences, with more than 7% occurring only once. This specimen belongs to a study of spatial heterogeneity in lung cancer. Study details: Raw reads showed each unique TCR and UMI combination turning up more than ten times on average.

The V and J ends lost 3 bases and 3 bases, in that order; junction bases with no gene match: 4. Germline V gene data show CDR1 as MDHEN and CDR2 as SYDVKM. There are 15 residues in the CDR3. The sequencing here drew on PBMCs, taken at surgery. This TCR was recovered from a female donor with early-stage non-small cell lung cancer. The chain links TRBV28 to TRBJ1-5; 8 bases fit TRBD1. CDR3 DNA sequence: TGTGCCAGCAGTTTGGGGACAGGAGTCAATCAGCCCCAGCATTTT. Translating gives CASSLGTGVNQPQHF. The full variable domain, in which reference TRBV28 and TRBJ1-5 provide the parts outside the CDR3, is DVKVTQSSRYLVKRTGEKVFLECVQDMDHENMFWYRQDPGLGLRLIYFSYDVKMKEKGDIPEGYSVSREKKERFSLILESASTNQTSMYLCASSLGTGVNQPQHFGDGTRLSIL.